This T cell receptor beta chain was identified during a study of blood T cells in healthy people across ages. Primed by a sample-barcoded 5' primer and a J-beta primer mix, a second PCR proceeded for 7 to 11 cycles. TCRdb independently ran MiXCR on the 5' RACE reads; one entry per CDR3 protein. The sample shows a few hundred thousand distinct CDR3 sequences, 45% to 60% of them seen only once. Samples had at least 7 million PBMCs isolated from them. The source material was blood. The origin of this receptor is a man between 60 and 75 years old in good health.

DNA for the CDR3: TGCGCCAGCAGCTTGGCGGGGGACCAAAGGGTCAATGAGCAGTTCTTC. Protein: CASSLAGDQRVNEQFF. This chain links TRBV5-1 with TRBJ2-1; TRBD2 might be the D (6 bases). This CDR3 contains 16 residues. V lost 0 bases and J 6 bases, leaving 16 bases between the germline ends. From germline, CDR1 is SGHRS and CDR2 YFSETQ.